The sequence of this TCR beta chain was determined in a study of tumour-infiltrating T cells in Burkitt lymphoma. Study-wide background: Repertoire clonality predicted overall and progression-free survival.

Sequenced by immunoSEQ multiplex PCR; TCRdb stores in-frame clones only, minus some. The table records 4,000 or so clones, roughly 16% of them present only once. The CDR3 length is 17 residues. The germline CDR1 and CDR2 sequences are LNHDA and SQIVND (reference sequence). The germline V and J ends were trimmed by 7 bases and 1 base, with 22 bases remaining between them. The source is a human donor with diffuse large B-cell lymphoma. Some clones in this sample may be carry-over from other donors' samples. The sequencing input was tumor tissue. V is TRBV19 and J is TRBJ1-1; D is unclear. CDR3 in amino acids: CASNVGGIGGGNTEAFF. The CDR3 coding sequence is TGTGCCAGTAATGTGGGAGGGATTGGAGGTGGGAACACTGAAGCTTTCTTT. The variable domain in full, completed from reference TRBV19 and TRBJ1-1, reads DGGITQSPKYLFRKEGQNVTLSCEQNLNHDAMYWYRQDPGQGLRLIYYSQIVNDFQKGDIAEGYSVSREKKESFPLTVTSAQKNPTAFYLCASNVGGIGGGNTEAFFGQGTRLTVV.